One and the same sample provided the 22 T cell receptor beta chains below, sequenced in a study of shared clonotypes between healthy human individuals. Data came from immunoSEQ multiplex PCR; TCRdb stores just in-frame clones and leaves some out. The profile shows about 2,100,000 clones, approximately 94% of them singletons. Selected positively for CCR7 and CD45RO-negative, naive CD8 cells excluded terminally differentiated effector memory CD45RA+ cells. Sequenced: naive CD8+ T cells from PBMCs. The receptor source for this set is a man between 18 and 35 years old in good health. Some clones in this sample may be carry-over from other donors' samples.

The chain carries TRBV5-1 and TRBJ2-2; D unclear. Germline V gene data show CDR1 as SGHRS and CDR2 as YFSETQ. The CDR3 runs 14 residues. V dropped 4 bases and J dropped 0 bases, with 7 bases sitting between them. CDR3 coding DNA: TGCGCCAGCAGCCAGATGCCGAACACCGGGGAGCTGTTTTTT. Protein product: CASSQMPNTGELFF.

About this clone: This CDR3 is also generated by other DNA sequences in the sample. This rearrangement joins TRBV5-6 to TRBJ1-1; D is undetermined. Trimming shortened V by 0 bases and J by 1 base, and 7 bases separated the two germline ends. CDR3 length: 14 residues. Per the germline V gene, CDR1 is SGHDT and CDR2 is YYEEEE. The DNA for the CDR3 is TGTGCCAGCAGCTTGGGGCAGCCGAACACTGAAGCTTTCTTT. This encodes CASSLGQPNTEAFF.

The V call is TRBV28, the J call TRBJ1-3, with a weak D call TRBD1 (5 bases). The CDR3 is 17 residues long. With 3 bases removed from V and 0 bases from J, the gap between germline ends came to 15 bases. The germline V gene encodes CDR1 MDHEN and CDR2 SYDVKM. The chain's CDR3 is CASSFQGRAHSGNTIYF. As DNA, the CDR3 is TGTGCCAGCAGTTTTCAGGGCAGGGCCCACTCTGGAAACACCATATATTTT.

The chain carries TRBV6-5 and TRBJ1-1, with D tentatively TRBD1 (6 bases). V lost 5 bases and J lost 4, with 14 bases in between. Germline V lookup: CDR1 MNHEY, CDR2 SVGAGI. This CDR3 region has 14 residues. Here the CDR3 DNA reads TGTGCCAGCAGTCCGGTGGAGGGGGGCACTGAAGCTTTCTTT. The encoded protein is CASSPVEGGTEAFF.

The chain joins TRBV7-9 to TRBJ2-7, with TRBD1 as a possible D gene (6 bases). The CDR3 loop spans 13 amino acids. Germline values: CDR1 SEHNR, CDR2 FQNEAQ (reference sequence). V was cut by 1 base and J by 2 bases, with 6 bases left in between. CDR3 nucleotide sequence: TGTGCCAGCAGCTTAGGGGACACCTACGAGCAGTACTTC. Its translation: CASSLGDTYEQYF.

Comment on this clone: This same CDR3 is encoded by further DNA sequences in the sample. The chain combines TRBV5-4 with TRBJ2-7; 9 bases align to TRBD2. Trimming at V came to 0 bases and at J to 3 bases, leaving 4 bases not matched to a gene. This CDR3 comprises 15 residues. Germline CDR1 reads SGHNT; CDR2 reads YYREEE (reference sequence). As DNA, the CDR3 is TGTGCCAGCAGCTTGGGGCTAGCGGGGAGCTACGAGCAGTACTTC. This translates into CASSLGLAGSYEQYF.

The table lists this clone with a few counts. CDR3 sequence (DNA): TGTGCCAGCAGCTGGGGGACAGACCGCCGGGGCACCTTC. Its translation is CASSWGTDRRGTF. The rearrangement uses TRBV7-9 and TRBJ1-2; TRBD1 matches 7 bases. Trimming cost V 4 bases and J 13 bases; bases outside gene matches: 12. The CDR3 has 13 residues. Germline CDR1 SEHNR, CDR2 FQNEAQ (reference sequence).

This chain uses TRBV7-8 with TRBJ1-5; TRBD1 might be the D (6 bases). CDR1 is SGHVS, CDR2 FQNEAQ, per germline. This CDR3 spans 18 amino acids. The germline V and J ends were trimmed by 10 bases and 3 bases, with 28 bases remaining between them. The CDR3 loop reads CATGTPGVGPGDNQPQHF. DNA for the CDR3: TGTGCCACAGGGACACCCGGCGTAGGTCCCGGCGACAATCAGCCCCAGCATTTT.

The chain carries TRBV4-1 and TRBJ2-3; TRBD1 agrees at 8 bases. Germline trimming cut 3 bases from V and 2 bases from J; bases unmatched to any gene: 4. The germline CDR1 and CDR2 sequences are MGHRA and YSYEKL. This CDR3 has 15 amino acids. This CDR3 is CASSHRTGTTDTQYF. CDR3 nucleotides: TGCGCCAGCAGCCACCGGACAGGGACCACAGATACGCAGTATTTT.

J is TRBJ1-2 and V is TRBV18, with 9 bases lining up with TRBD1. CDR1 KGHSH and CDR2 LQKENI come from the germline V gene. The CDR3 runs 14 residues. Trimming took 3 bases from V and 4 from J; bases not matched to a gene: 3. The CDR3 protein is CASSPDRGSYGYTF. The CDR3 DNA is TGTGCCAGCTCACCGGACAGGGGATCCTATGGCTACACCTTC.

The chain couples TRBV7-9 to TRBJ2-2, with D possibly matching TRBD2 (6 bases). The CDR3 contains 15 residues. V was clipped by 5 bases and J by 3 bases, with 13 bases between them. Germline V gene data show CDR1 as SEHNR and CDR2 as FQNEAQ (reference sequence). The CDR3 spells CASSLVGEDTGELFF. DNA of the CDR3: TGTGCCAGCAGCCTAGTGGGGGAGGACACCGGGGAGCTGTTTTTT. Supplemented by reference TRBV7-9 and TRBJ2-2, the full variable domain reads DTGVSQNPRHKITKRGQNVTFRCDPISEHNRLYWYRQTLGQGPEFLTYFQNEAQLEKSRLLSDRFSAERPKGSFSTLEIQRTEQGDSAMYLCASSLVGEDTGELFFGEGSRLTVL.

About this clone itself: The sample has other DNA sequences that encode this CDR3 too. This sequence joins TRBV11-2 and TRBJ2-3; 11 nucleotides align to TRBD2. This CDR3 region has 15 residues. Trimming at V came to 1 base and at J to 3 bases, leaving 0 bases not matched to a gene. Germline lookup yields CDR1 SGHAT and CDR2 FQNNGV. The CDR3 is CASSLGTSGTDTQYF. In nucleotides, the CDR3 is TGTGCCAGCAGCTTAGGGACTAGCGGGACAGATACGCAGTATTTT.

This chain links TRBV6-1 with TRBJ2-3, with D possibly being TRBD2 (5 bases). In germline, CDR1 is MNHNS, CDR2 SASEGT. V was shortened by 8 bases and J by 1 base, with 10 bases between the two germline ends. The CDR3 sequence is 13 residues long. The CDR3 here is CASGSWGTDTQYF. DNA for the CDR3: TGTGCCAGCGGGAGTTGGGGCACAGATACGCAGTATTTT.

The rearrangement links TRBV19 to TRBJ2-3; tentatively, D is TRBD2 (6 bases). V lost 3 bases to trimming and J lost 2 bases, with 21 bases between them. Germline-derived CDR1 and CDR2 are LNHDA and SQIVND (reference sequence). This CDR3 comprises 18 residues. This CDR3 is CASSILVGGAGLTDTQYF. The CDR3 coding sequence is TGTGCCAGTAGTATTTTAGTTGGTGGAGCGGGTCTCACAGATACGCAGTATTTT. The complete variable domain, with remaining parts taken from reference TRBV19 and TRBJ2-3, reads DGGITQSPKYLFRKEGQNVTLSCEQNLNHDAMYWYRQDPGQGLRLIYYSQIVNDFQKGDIAEGYSVSREKKESFPLTVTSAQKNPTAFYLCASSILVGGAGLTDTQYFGPGTRLTVL.

This chain links TRBV5-1 with TRBJ2-1; perhaps TRBD2 as D (6 bases). Germline V CDR1 and CDR2: SGHRS, YFSETQ. This CDR3 contains 13 residues. Trimming removed 4 bases from V and 7 bases from J, with 12 bases in between. CDR3: CASSPDSGNEQFF. In nucleotides, the CDR3 is TGCGCCAGCAGCCCCGATAGCGGAAATGAGCAGTTCTTC.

The chain uses TRBV29-1 and TRBJ2-1, with 8 bases matching TRBD2. The CDR3 is 14 amino acids. The V gene's germline CDR1 is SQVTM and CDR2 ANQGSEA. The J segment lost 9 bases and the V segment lost 6 bases, leaving 13 bases of the junction unmatched. The CDR3 spells CSVQGGTSYLEQFF. As DNA, the CDR3 is TGCAGCGTGCAGGGTGGGACTAGTTATCTTGAGCAGTTCTTC.

The J gene is TRBJ2-5, the V gene TRBV27; TRBD2 aligns across 11 bases. Per germline, CDR1 MNHEY and CDR2 SMNVEV (reference sequence). V was clipped by 6 bases and J by 11 bases; unmatched bases: 14. The CDR3 length is 15 residues. CDR3 sequence (DNA): TGTGCCAGCAGCCTCTCGAAGGGACTAGCGGCAGGGCAGTACTTC. Protein product: CASSLSKGLAAGQYF.

V gene TRBV6-6 combines with J gene TRBJ2-7, with D possibly being TRBD1 (6 bases). Trimming shortened V by 2 bases and J by 3 bases, and 11 bases separated the two germline ends. Germline CDR1 MNHNY, CDR2 SVGAGI (reference sequence). The CDR3 has 14 residues. The CDR3 reads CASSYNRVGYEQYF. The DNA of the CDR3 is TGTGCCAGCAGTTACAACAGGGTAGGCTACGAGCAGTACTTC.

The rearrangement joins TRBV28 to TRBJ1-2; the D is unclear. V lost 2 bases to trimming and J lost 0 bases, with 13 bases between them. CDR3 length: 16 amino acids. CDR1 and CDR2 from the germline V gene are MDHEN and SYDVKM. The CDR3 loop is CASSLLLDASNYGYTF. CDR3 sequence (DNA): TGTGCCAGCAGTTTACTGCTGGATGCTTCTAACTATGGCTACACCTTC.

This chain connects TRBV28 to TRBJ1-5; 11 nucleotides line up with TRBD1. The CDR3 is made up of 19 amino acids. Trimming at V came to 5 bases and at J to 0 bases, leaving 12 bases not matched to a gene. Germline V gives CDR1 MDHEN, CDR2 SYDVKM. The CDR3 region is CASSIRTGGAVYSNQPQHF. CDR3 bases: TGTGCCAGCAGTATCAGGACAGGGGGCGCCGTGTATAGCAATCAGCCCCAGCATTTT.

The V call is TRBV11-2, the J call TRBJ2-1; TRBD1 is a possible D gene (6 bases). The germline V gene has CDR1 SGHAT and CDR2 FQNNGV. The CDR3 is 15 amino acids. The V end was cut by 4 bases, the J end by 6 bases, with 16 bases between. CDR3: CASSYRDKGVNEQFF. As DNA, the CDR3 is TGTGCCAGCAGCTACCGGGACAAGGGGGTCAATGAGCAGTTCTTC. Drawing the rest from reference TRBV11-2 and TRBJ2-1, the complete variable domain is EAGVAQSPRYKIIEKRQSVAFWCNPISGHATLYWYQQILGQGPKLLIQFQNNGVVDDSQLPKDRFSAERLKGVDSTLKIQPAKLEDSAVYLCASSYRDKGVNEQFFGPGTRLTVL.

In this sample, this clone turned up once. Here the CDR3 reads CAITQPQENEQYF. The CDR3 DNA reads as TGTGCCATCACGCAACCGCAGGAAAACGAGCAGTACTTC. The V gene is TRBV10-3, the J gene TRBJ2-7; D is undetermined. This CDR3 has 13 residues. Germline-derived CDR1 and CDR2 are ENHRY and SYGVKD. Trimming removed 7 bases from V and 5 bases from J, with 15 bases in between.